This T cell receptor (beta chain) was obtained from a study of early T cells in non-severe SARS-CoV-2 infection (dated by TCRdb to the early 2020s). With respect to the entire study: Because TCR sequencing relied on bulk RNA taken from unsorted whole blood, pairing of alpha and beta chains was not possible. Broad study findings and their caveats: VDJdb matching was skewed toward anti-spike CD8 responses and likely underestimated virus-specific expansions by missing private and CD4 specificities.

Libraries were made using 5' RACE. The instrument given in TCRdb is NextSeq 500. The TCR library protocol attached unique molecular identifiers to individual cDNA molecules to correct for sequencing error and PCR bias. Both TCR alpha and beta chains were sequenced, and tight co-correlation was observed between alpha and beta sequence abundances in each sample. Per the source publication's procedure: V gene, J gene and CDR3 annotation of TCR sequences was performed with Decombinator V4. TCRs were defined as expanded if a significant change between any two time points was detected under a Poisson model with p below 0.0001. TCR abundances were normalised to the total number of TCRs sequenced per sample and expressed as counts per million. MAIT TCRs were defined by TRAV1-2 paired with TRAJ12, TRAJ20 or TRAJ33, and iNKT TCRs by TRAV10 paired with TRAJ18. VDJdb, accessed 1 November 2021, was searched for CMV, EBV and SARS-CoV-2 annotated TCRs, with TCRs annotated for multiple antigens excluded. The public reads were quality trimmed at Q25 with fastp and then assembled into clones with MiXCR by TCRdb, keeping productive beta chains. Merged by CDR3 protein, the rows form single entries marked with the most common genes and DNA. The V and J calls and clone size come from TCRdb's table, not from the authors' own analysis. Counted in this sample were some 80,000 distinct CDR3 sequences; 12% of them appeared once. Clones ranked in the top ten supply about 14% of the sample.

Based on the germline V gene, the CDR1 and CDR2 sequences are MGHRA and YSYEKL. Trimming accounts for 4 bases at V and 2 bases at J, while the number of junction bases matched to no gene is 13. The CDR3 numbers 17 residues from cysteine through phenylalanine. The only DNA kept is the CDR3, 51 bases in frame from the first base. This clonotype was found many times. Its antigen is not yet known. No much larger clone exists at a distance of one base, and base qualities are not known. A case-control design nested within a healthcare worker cohort in London, UK, was used, with weekly nasopharyngeal swab PCR tests and blood sampling performed. Healthcare workers were recruited during the week of the UK lockdown, between 23 and 31 March 2020, and followed weekly for up to roughly 15 weeks.

This clonotype was sampled from an adult who was a healthcare worker with PCR-confirmed SARS-CoV-2 infection or an uninfected control (not recorded which). The donor label of this sample is uncertain. The sample was whole blood, taken at baseline. The chain joins TRBV4-1 to TRBJ2-7, and 8 junction bases match TRBD1. The CDR3 protein: CASSRRGQTGDTYEQYF. The nucleotide sequence reads TGCGCCAGCAGCCGCCGAGGACAGACAGGGGACACCTACGAGCAGTACTTC.